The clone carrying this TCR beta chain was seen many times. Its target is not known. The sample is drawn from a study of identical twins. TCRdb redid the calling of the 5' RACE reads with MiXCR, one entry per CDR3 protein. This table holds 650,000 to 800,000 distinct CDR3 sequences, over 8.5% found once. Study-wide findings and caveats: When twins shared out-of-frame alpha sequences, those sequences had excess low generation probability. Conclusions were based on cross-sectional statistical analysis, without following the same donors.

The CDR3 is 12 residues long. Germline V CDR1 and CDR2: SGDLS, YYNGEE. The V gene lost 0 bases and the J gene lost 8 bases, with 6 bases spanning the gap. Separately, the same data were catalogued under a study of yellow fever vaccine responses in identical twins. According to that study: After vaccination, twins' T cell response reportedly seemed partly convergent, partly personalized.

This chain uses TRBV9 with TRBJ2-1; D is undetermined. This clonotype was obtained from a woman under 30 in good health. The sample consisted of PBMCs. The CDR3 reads CASSVGYDEQFF. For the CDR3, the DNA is TGTGCCAGCAGCGTAGGTTATGATGAGCAGTTCTTC.